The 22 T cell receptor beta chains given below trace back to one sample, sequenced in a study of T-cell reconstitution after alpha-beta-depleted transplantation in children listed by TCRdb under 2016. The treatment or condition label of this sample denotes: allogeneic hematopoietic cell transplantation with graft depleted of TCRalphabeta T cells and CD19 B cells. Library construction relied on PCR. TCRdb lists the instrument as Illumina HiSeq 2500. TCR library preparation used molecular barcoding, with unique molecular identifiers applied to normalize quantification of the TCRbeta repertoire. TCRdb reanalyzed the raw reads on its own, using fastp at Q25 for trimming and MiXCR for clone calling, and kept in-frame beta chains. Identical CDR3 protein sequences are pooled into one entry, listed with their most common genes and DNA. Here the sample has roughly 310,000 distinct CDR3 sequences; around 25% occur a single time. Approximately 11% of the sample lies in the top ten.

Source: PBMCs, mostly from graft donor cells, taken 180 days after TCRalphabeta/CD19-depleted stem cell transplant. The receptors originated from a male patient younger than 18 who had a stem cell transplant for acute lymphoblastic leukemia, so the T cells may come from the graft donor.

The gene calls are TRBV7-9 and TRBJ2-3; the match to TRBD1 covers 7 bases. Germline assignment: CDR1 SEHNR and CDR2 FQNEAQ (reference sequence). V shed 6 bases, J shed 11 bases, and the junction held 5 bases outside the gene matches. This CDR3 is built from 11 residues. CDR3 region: CASRQQGLQYF. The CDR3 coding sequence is TGTGCCAGCAGACAACAGGGGCTGCAGTATTTT.

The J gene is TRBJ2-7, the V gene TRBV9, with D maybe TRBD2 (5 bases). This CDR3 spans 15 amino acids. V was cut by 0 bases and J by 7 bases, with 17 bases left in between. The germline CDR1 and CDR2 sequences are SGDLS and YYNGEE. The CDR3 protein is CASSVAGNGVSEQYF. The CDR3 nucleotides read TGTGCCAGCAGCGTAGCGGGAAACGGAGTGTCGGAGCAGTACTTC.

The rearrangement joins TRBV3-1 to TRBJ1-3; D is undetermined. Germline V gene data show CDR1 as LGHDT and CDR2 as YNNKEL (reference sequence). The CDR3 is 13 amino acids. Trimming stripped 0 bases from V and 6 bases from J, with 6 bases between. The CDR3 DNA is TGTGCCAGCAGCCAAGATCACGAAAACACCATATATTTT. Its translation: CASSQDHENTIYF.

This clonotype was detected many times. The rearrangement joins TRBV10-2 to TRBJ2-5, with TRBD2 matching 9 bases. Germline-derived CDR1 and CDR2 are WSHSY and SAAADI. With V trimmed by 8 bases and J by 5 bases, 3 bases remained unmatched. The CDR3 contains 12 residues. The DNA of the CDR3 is TGCGCCAGCGGCGGGAGGGGGGAGACCCAGTACTTC. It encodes CASGGRGETQYF.

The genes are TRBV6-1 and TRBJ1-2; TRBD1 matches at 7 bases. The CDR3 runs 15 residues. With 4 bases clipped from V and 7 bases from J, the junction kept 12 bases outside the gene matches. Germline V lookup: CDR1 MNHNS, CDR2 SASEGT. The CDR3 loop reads CASSANTGAGTGYTF. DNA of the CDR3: TGTGCCAGCAGTGCCAACACAGGGGCTGGCACTGGCTACACCTTC.

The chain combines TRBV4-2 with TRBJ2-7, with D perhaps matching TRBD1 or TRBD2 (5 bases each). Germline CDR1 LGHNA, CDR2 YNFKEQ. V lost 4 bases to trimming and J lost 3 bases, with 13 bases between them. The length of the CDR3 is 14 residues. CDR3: CASSLRDAFYEQYF. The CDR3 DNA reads TGTGCCAGCAGCCTCCGGGACGCTTTCTACGAGCAGTACTTC.

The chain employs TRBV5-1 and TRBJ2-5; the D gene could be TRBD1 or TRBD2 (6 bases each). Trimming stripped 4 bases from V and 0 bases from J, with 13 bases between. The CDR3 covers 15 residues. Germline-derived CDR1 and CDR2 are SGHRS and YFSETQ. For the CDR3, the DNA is TGCGCCAGCAGCGGAGGGACAAGGTACCAAGAGACCCAGTACTTC. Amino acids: CASSGGTRYQETQYF.

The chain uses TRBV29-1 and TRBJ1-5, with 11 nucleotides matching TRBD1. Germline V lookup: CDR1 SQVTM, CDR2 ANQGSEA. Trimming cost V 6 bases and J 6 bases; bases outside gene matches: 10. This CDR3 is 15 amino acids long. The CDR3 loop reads CSVASGTGGIQPQHF. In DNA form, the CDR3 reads TGCAGCGTAGCTTCCGGGACAGGGGGGATTCAGCCCCAGCATTTT.

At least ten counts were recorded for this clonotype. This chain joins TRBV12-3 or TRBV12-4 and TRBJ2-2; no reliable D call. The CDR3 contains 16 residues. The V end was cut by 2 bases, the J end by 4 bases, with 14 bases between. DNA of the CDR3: TGTGCCAGCAGTTTAAGGCTAGTCGAAGTCACCGGGGAGCTGTTTTTT. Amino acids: CASSLRLVEVTGELFF.

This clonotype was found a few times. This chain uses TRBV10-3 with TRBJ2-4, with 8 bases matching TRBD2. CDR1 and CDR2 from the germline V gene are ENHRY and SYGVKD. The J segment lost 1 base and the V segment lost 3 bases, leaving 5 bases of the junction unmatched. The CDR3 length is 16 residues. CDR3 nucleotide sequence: TGTGCCATCAGTGAATCTGGCGGGAGGGCCAAAAACATTCAGTACTTC. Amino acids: CAISESGGRAKNIQYF.

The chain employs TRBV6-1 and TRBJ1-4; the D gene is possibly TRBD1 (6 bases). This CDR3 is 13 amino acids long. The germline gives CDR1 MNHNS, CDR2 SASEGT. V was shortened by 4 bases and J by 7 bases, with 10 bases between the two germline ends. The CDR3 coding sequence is TGTGCCAGCAGTGGGACAGTAGGTGAAAAACTGTTTTTT. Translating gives CASSGTVGEKLFF.

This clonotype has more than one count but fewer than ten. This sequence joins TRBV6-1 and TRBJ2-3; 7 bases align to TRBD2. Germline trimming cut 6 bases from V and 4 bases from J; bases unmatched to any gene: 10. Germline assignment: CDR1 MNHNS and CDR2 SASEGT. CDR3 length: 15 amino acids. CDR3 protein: CASRAGLVNSDTQYF. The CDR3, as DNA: TGTGCCAGCAGAGCGGGACTCGTAAATTCAGATACGCAGTATTTT.

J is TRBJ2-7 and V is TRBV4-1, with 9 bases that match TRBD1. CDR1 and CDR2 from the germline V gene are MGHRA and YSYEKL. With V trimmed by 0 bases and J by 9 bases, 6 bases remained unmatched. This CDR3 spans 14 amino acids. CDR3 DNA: TGCGCCAGCAGCCAAGACCTGGACAGGGGTTGGCAGTACTTC. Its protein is CASSQDLDRGWQYF.

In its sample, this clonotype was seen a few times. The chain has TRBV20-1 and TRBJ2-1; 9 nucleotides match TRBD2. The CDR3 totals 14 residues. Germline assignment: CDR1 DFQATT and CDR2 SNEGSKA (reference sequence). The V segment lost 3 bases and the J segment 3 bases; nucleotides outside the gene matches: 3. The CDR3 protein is CSARRTSVYNEQFF. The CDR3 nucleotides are TGCAGTGCTAGGCGGACTAGCGTCTACAATGAGCAGTTCTTC.

The CDR3 region has the DNA TGTGCCAGCAGTGGTTCCCACCGCCTTTTCCCCCTTAACTATGGCTACACCTTC. This codes for CASSGSHRLFPLNYGYTF. This sequence joins TRBV27 and TRBJ1-2, with unresolved D. The CDR3 runs 18 residues. Deletions cut 5 bases from V and 1 base from J, with 23 bases between. Germline V gene lookup returns CDR1 MNHEY and CDR2 SMNVEV (reference sequence).

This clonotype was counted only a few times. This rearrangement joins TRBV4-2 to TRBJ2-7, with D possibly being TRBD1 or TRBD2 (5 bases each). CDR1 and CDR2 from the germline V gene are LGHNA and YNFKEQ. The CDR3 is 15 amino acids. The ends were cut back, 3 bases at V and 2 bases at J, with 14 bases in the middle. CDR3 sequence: CASSHSPGSPYEQYF. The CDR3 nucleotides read TGTGCCAGCAGCCATTCCCCAGGGAGTCCCTACGAGCAGTACTTC.

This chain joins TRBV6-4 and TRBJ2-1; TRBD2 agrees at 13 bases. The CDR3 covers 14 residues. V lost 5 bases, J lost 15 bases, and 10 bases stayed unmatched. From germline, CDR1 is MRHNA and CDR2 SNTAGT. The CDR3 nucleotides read TGTGCCAGCAGTTCTACTAGCGGGAGGGGCGGTCTGTTCTTC. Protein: CASSSTSGRGGLFF.

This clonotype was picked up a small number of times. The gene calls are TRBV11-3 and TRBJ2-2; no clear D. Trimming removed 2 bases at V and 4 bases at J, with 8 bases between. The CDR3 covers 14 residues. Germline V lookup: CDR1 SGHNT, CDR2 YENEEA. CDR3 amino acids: CASSLISSTGELFF. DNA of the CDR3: TGTGCCAGCAGCTTAATTAGCAGCACCGGGGAGCTGTTTTTT. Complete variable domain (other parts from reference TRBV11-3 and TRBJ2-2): EAGVVQSPRYKIIEKKQPVAFWCNPISGHNTLYWYLQNLGQGPELLIRYENEEAVDDSQLPKDRFSAERLKGVDSTLKIQPAELGDSAVYLCASSLISSTGELFFGEGSRLTVL.

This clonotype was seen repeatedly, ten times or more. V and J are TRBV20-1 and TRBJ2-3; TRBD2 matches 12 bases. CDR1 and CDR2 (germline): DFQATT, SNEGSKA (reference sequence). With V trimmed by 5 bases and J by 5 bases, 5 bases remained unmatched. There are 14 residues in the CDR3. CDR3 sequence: CSALTSGRGDTQYF. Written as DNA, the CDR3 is TGCAGTGCTCTGACTAGCGGGAGAGGAGATACGCAGTATTTT.

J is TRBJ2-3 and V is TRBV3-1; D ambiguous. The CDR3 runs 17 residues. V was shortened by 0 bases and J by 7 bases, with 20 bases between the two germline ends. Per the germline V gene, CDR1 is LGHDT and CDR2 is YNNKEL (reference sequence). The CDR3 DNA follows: TGTGCCAGCAGCCAAGATAAGAGAACACTACAACAACATACGCAGTATTTT. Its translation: CASSQDKRTLQQHTQYF.

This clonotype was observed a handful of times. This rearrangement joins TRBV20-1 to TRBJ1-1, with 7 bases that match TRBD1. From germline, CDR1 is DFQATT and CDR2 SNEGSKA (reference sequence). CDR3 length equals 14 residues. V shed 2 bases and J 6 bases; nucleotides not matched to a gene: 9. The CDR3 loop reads CSARPTGEGAEAFF. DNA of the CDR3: TGCAGTGCTAGACCAACAGGGGAAGGGGCTGAAGCTTTCTTT.

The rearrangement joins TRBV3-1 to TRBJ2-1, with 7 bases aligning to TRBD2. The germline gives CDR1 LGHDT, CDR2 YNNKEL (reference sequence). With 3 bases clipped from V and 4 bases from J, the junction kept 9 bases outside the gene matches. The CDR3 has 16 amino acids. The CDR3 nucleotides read TGTGCCAGCAGCCACAAGGGTAGCGGGCTATACAATGAGCAGTTCTTC. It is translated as CASSHKGSGLYNEQFF.